This T cell receptor (beta chain) emerged from a study of T-cell reconstitution after alpha-beta-depleted transplantation in children listed by TCRdb under 2016. Regarding the complete study: The study quantitatively tracked T-cell immune reconstitution after TCRalphabeta/CD19-depleted allogeneic hematopoietic cell transplantation in children using TCR repertoire profiling.

The table lists this clonotype with many counts. Its antigen is still unknown. No base quality values were provided; no much bigger clone lies one nucleotide off. Libraries came from PCR. TCRdb names Illumina HiSeq 2500 as the instrument used. TCR libraries were prepared with molecular barcoding, using unique molecular identifiers to normalize TCRbeta repertoire quantification. The public sequencing data were trimmed at Q25 with fastp and processed into clonotypes with MiXCR by TCRdb, which kept only in-frame beta chains. Under each unique CDR3 protein, matching rows form one entry showing the most common genes and DNA. A total of 540,000 or so distinct CDR3 sequences appear in this sample, about 21% of them only once. The ten largest clones add up to 14% of the sample. Explained via the paper, the treatment or condition label denotes: allogeneic hematopoietic cell transplantation with graft depleted of TCRalphabeta T cells and CD19 B cells. The transplant recipients were children given TCRalphabeta/CD19-depleted allogeneic hematopoietic cell grafts.

The paper as a whole reports these results and caveats: The frequencies of hyperexpanded clones fell over the following months, and after one year, T-cell counts and TCRbeta diversity were mostly attributed to newly produced T cells. About two months after transplant, the apparently early recovery of alphabetaT-cell counts reportedly depended on just several hundred clones that had expanded rapidly and came from non-depleted graft cells. In some patients, the high TCRbeta diversity seen at day 60 was put down to recipient T cells and intrathymic progenitors that had survived conditioning.

Trimmed from V: 5 bases; trimmed from J: 4 bases; junction bases lacking a gene match: 13. CDR1 and CDR2, looked up from the germline V gene (reference sequence), are LNHDA and SQIVND. From its cysteine to its phenylalanine, the CDR3 spans 16 amino acids. Left in the record is the CDR3 DNA by itself, 48 bases read in frame from the first base. The sequence was obtained from a boy in the first two years of life who had a stem cell transplant for acute myeloid leukemia, so the T cells may come from the graft donor. Recombination linked TRBV19 to TRBJ1-2, and 7 junction bases match TRBD1. The material was PBMCs, mostly from graft donor cells, obtained 360 days after TCRalphabeta/CD19-depleted stem cell transplant. The DNA sequence is TGTGCCAGTAGTCCCCTGGGAAGGGACAGCGGCTATGGCTACACCTTC. Protein translation: CASSPLGRDSGYGYTF.